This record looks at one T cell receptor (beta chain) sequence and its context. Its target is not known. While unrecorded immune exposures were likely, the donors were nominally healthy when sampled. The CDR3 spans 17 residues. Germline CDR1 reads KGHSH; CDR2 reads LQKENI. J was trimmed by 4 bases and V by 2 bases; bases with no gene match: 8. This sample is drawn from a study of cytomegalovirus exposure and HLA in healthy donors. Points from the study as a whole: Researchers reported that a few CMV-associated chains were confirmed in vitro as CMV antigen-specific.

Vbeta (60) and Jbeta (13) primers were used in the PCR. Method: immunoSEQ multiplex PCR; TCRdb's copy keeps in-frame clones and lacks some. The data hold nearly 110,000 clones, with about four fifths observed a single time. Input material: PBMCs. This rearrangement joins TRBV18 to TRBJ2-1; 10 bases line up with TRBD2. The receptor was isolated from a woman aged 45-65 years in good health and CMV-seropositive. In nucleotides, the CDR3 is TGTGCCAGCTCACCATTGGTAGGGACTAGCGTTTACAATGAGCAGTTCTTC. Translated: CASSPLVGTSVYNEQFF.